A single sample gave rise to the 13 T cell receptor beta chains below, sequenced in a study of CD8 T cells in ankylosing spondylitis (dated by TCRdb to about 2017). Libraries were prepared through 5' RACE. TCRdb records Illumina HiSeq 2500 as the sequencer. The public reads were reprocessed in TCRdb via fastp at Q25 and MiXCR, keeping in-frame beta chains. Each record represents a unique CDR3 protein, reported with the most common genes and DNA among its rows. A total of 300,000 to 400,000 distinct CDR3 sequences appear in this sample, approximately 20% of them only once. Around 14% of the sample comes from the top ten. Sequenced: blood, either unsorted or a sorted T cell fraction (not recorded which). The receptor source for this set is a male donor with ankylosing spondylitis or in good health (not recorded which).

The chain uses TRBV12-3 or TRBV12-4 and TRBJ2-3, with D perhaps TRBD2 (5 bases). Trimming left V 5 bases short and J 3 bases short, with 15 bases between. The CDR3 runs 15 residues. Written as DNA, the CDR3 is TGTGCCAGCAGTCGGGCGGGTTTGGGGACAGATACGCAGTATTTT. This sequence encodes CASSRAGLGTDTQYF.

The chain uses TRBV10-2 and TRBJ1-1; 7 nucleotides line up with TRBD1. The trim removed 6 bases at V and 1 base at J, leaving 5 bases unmatched. The CDR3 loop spans 14 amino acids. Looked up from germline, CDR1 is WSHSY and CDR2 is SAAADI. The CDR3 nucleotides are TGCGCCAGCAGCACAGGGGTAAGGAACACTGAAGCTTTCTTT. Translating gives CASSTGVRNTEAFF.

This clonotype turned up a few times. This sequence joins TRBV29-1 and TRBJ2-1, with D unclear. V was shortened by 2 bases and J by 0 bases, with 11 bases between the two germline ends. CDR1 and CDR2 (germline): SQVTM, ANQGSEA. CDR3 length: 15 amino acids. The CDR3 bases are TGCAGCGTTGAATATCTCTCGACCTCCTACAATGAGCAGTTCTTC. Protein product: CSVEYLSTSYNEQFF.

The chain recombines TRBV28 with TRBJ2-7; D may be TRBD1 (5 bases). CDR1 is MDHEN and CDR2 is SYDVKM in the germline V gene. The germline V and J ends were trimmed by 3 bases and 0 bases, with 12 bases remaining between them. CDR3 length: 15 amino acids. The CDR3 protein is CASSLLFRASYEQYF. CDR3 in DNA: TGTGCCAGCAGTTTGCTTTTCAGGGCCTCCTACGAGCAGTACTTC.

This clonotype was found a few times. The CDR3 loop reads CASSLVRDRETQYF. CDR3 DNA sequence: TGTGCCAGCAGCTTAGTTCGGGACAGGGAGACCCAGTACTTC. This rearrangement joins TRBV7-2 to TRBJ2-5; 8 nucleotides agree with TRBD1. Germline trimming cut 1 base from V and 5 bases from J; bases unmatched to any gene: 3. The CDR3 length is 14 residues. Germline-derived CDR1 and CDR2 are SGHTA and FQGNSA.

This clonotype was found a few times. J is TRBJ2-7 and V is TRBV7-9; the D is unclear. The CDR3 loop spans 13 amino acids. Germline V gene data show CDR1 as SEHNR and CDR2 as FQNEAQ (reference sequence). The V and J ends lost 4 bases and 7 bases respectively, with 14 bases between them. CDR3 sequence: CASSSLLYGEQYF. DNA of the CDR3: TGTGCCAGCAGCTCCCTTCTGTACGGTGAGCAGTACTTC.

J is TRBJ2-7 and V is TRBV29-1; 10 positions match TRBD2. CDR1 and CDR2 (germline): SQVTM, ANQGSEA. Losses at the gene ends were 4 bases for V and 2 bases for J; bases not matched to a gene: 2. The CDR3 contains 13 residues. CDR3 in DNA: TGCAGCGTTGGCCTAGCGGGAGCCTACGAGCAGTACTTC. This encodes CSVGLAGAYEQYF.

This clonotype was detected only a few times. CDR3 sequence reads: CASSQGSTQYF. In DNA, the CDR3 is TGTGCCAGCAGCCAAGGATCGACCCAGTACTTC. V usage is TRBV4-2 and J usage is TRBJ2-5; D not resolved. The CDR3 covers 11 residues. Per the germline V gene, CDR1 is LGHNA and CDR2 is YNFKEQ. V was shortened by 1 base and J by 7 bases, with 4 bases between the two germline ends.

This clonotype was detected only a few times. J is TRBJ2-2 and V is TRBV12-3 or TRBV12-4, with TRBD1 matching 7 bases. The length of the CDR3 is 14 residues. V gave up 8 bases and J gave up 6 bases; unmatched junction bases: 9. In DNA form, the CDR3 reads TGTGCCAGCTCGACAGGGTTTGGCGCCGGGGAGCTGTTTTTT. It specifies CASSTGFGAGELFF.

The V call is TRBV18, the J call TRBJ2-1; 10 bases align to TRBD1. The CDR3 spans 17 residues. With V trimmed by 3 bases and J by 2 bases, 7 bases remained unmatched. Germline V gene lookup returns CDR1 KGHSH and CDR2 LQKENI. This CDR3 reads CASSPYSTGGPYNEQFF. The CDR3 DNA sequence: TGTGCCAGCTCACCCTATTCGACAGGGGGCCCCTACAATGAGCAGTTCTTC.

This clonotype has just a few counts. V and J are TRBV12-3 or TRBV12-4 and TRBJ2-7; unclear D gene. The CDR3 runs to 13 residues. V shed 1 base and J shed 5 bases, with 9 bases lying between them. The CDR3 reads CASSLGVGDEQYF. The CDR3 region has the DNA TGTGCCAGCAGTTTAGGGGTTGGTGACGAGCAGTACTTC.

This clonotype was seen more than once but under ten times. The V call is TRBV12-3 or TRBV12-4, the J call TRBJ2-5; 9 nucleotides align to TRBD1. CDR3 length: 15 amino acids. Germline trimming cut 4 bases from V and 5 bases from J; bases unmatched to any gene: 8. The CDR3: CASSSPNRGHETQYF. Here the CDR3 DNA reads TGTGCCAGCAGTTCCCCTAACAGGGGGCATGAGACCCAGTACTTC.

This clonotype was counted between two and nine times. V gene TRBV3-1 combines with J gene TRBJ2-1; D is unclear. V was cut by 4 bases and J by 9 bases, with 19 bases left in between. The CDR3 length is 15 residues. Germline CDR1 LGHDT, CDR2 YNNKEL (reference sequence). The CDR3 protein is CASSLRARPSPEQFF. CDR3 coding DNA: TGTGCCAGCAGCCTCCGGGCACGGCCGTCCCCTGAGCAGTTCTTC.